This TCR beta chain was documented in a study of cytomegalovirus exposure and HLA in healthy donors. On this clone: The antigen remains undetermined.

The PCR used 60 Vbeta and 13 Jbeta primers. Sequenced by immunoSEQ multiplex PCR; TCRdb stores in-frame clones only, minus some. The repertoire holds more than 65,000 clones, with 75% to 80% as singletons. General study points: Information on immune exposure was restricted to one variable (CMV serostatus).

Germline V CDR1 and CDR2: LGHNA, YSLEER. V lost 3 bases to trimming and J lost 4 bases, with 19 bases between them. The CDR3 sequence is 18 residues long. The donors were healthy bone marrow donors. Donors were nominally healthy when sampled, though unrecorded immune exposures were likely. Sequencing was performed on PBMCs. This TCR derives from a female donor in good health and CMV-seronegative. The chain links TRBV4-3 to TRBJ2-6; possibly TRBD2 for D (6 bases). This CDR3 reads CASSQVPMGTAGANVLTF. The CDR3 nucleotides read TGCGCCAGCAGCCAGGTACCTATGGGGACTGCCGGGGCCAACGTCCTGACTTTC.